Sequencing of this TCR beta chain was carried out in a study of shared T cell receptors in the human thymus. The V and J ends lost 3 bases and 4 bases, in that order; junction bases with no gene match: 7. This CDR3 is built from 16 residues. In germline, CDR1 is LNHNV, CDR2 YYDKDF (reference sequence). Clones were sequenced by immunoSEQ multiplex PCR, and TCRdb holds only the in-frame ones, with some missing. The profile shows 500,000 to 850,000 clones, more than 75% of them singletons. This sample was shared with a second study, whose subject was human thymus T cells. That work contributes: Thymic material originated from resections removed in the course of corrective heart surgery.

The receptor was derived from a boy under two years old with a congenital heart defect. The V gene is TRBV15, the J gene TRBJ1-5, with 9 positions matching TRBD1. Sequences were obtained from thymocytes. CDR3 residues: CATSSSRDRANQPQHF. Written as DNA, the CDR3 is TGTGCCACCAGCAGTAGCCGGGACAGGGCTAATCAGCCCCAGCATTTT.